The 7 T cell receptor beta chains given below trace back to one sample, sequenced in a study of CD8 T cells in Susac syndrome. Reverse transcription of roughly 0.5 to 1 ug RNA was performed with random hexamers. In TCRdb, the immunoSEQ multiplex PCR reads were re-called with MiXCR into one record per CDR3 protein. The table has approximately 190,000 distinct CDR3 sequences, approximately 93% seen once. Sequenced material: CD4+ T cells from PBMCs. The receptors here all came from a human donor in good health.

CDR3 residues: CASPRWGHRGNQPQHF. CDR3 coding DNA: TGTGCCAGCCCAAGGTGGGGGCATCGTGGGAATCAGCCCCAGCATTTT. This chain connects TRBV19 to TRBJ1-5; possibly TRBD1 for D (6 bases). The CDR3 spans 16 residues. The germline V gene encodes CDR1 LNHDA and CDR2 SQIVND (reference sequence). The V and J ends lost 9 bases and 4 bases respectively, with 22 bases between them.

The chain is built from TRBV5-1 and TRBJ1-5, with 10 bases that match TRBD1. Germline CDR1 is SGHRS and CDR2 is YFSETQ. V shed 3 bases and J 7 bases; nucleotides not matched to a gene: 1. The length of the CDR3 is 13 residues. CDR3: CASSWGQGQPQHF. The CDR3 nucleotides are TGCGCCAGCAGCTGGGGACAGGGGCAGCCCCAGCATTTT.

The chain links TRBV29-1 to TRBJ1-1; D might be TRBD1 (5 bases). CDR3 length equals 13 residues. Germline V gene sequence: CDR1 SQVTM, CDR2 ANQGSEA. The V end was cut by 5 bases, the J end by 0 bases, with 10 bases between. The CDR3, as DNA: TGCAGCGTTTCAGGGTGGGTGAACACTGAAGCTTTCTTT. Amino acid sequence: CSVSGWVNTEAFF. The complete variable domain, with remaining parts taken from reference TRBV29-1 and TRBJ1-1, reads SAVISQKPSRDICQRGTSLTIQCQVDSQVTMMFWYRQQPGQSLTLIATANQGSEATYESGFVIDKFPISRPNLTFSTLTVSNMSPEDSSIYLCSVSGWVNTEAFFGQGTRLTVV.

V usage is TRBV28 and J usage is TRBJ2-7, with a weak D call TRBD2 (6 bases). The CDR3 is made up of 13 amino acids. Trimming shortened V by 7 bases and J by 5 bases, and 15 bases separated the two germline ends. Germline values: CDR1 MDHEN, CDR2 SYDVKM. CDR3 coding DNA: TGTGCCAGCATGAGAGCGGGTGGCGACGAGCAGTACGTC. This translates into CASMRAGGDEQYV.

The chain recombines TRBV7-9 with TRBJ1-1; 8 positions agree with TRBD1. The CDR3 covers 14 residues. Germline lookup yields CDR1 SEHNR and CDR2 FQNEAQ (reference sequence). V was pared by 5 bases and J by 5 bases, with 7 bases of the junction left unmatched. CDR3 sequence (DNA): TGTGCCAGCAGCCAGACAGGGGTCGTGACTGAAGCTTTCTTT. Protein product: CASSQTGVVTEAFF.

This CDR3 reads CASSRTSGKSPDTQYF. The CDR3 nucleotides are TGCGCCAGCAGCCGTACTAGCGGGAAATCCCCAGATACGCAGTATTTT. The chain combines TRBV5-1 with TRBJ2-3; 10 nucleotides line up with TRBD2. The V gene's germline CDR1 is SGHRS and CDR2 YFSETQ. The CDR3 covers 16 residues. With V trimmed by 4 bases and J by 4 bases, 9 bases remained unmatched.

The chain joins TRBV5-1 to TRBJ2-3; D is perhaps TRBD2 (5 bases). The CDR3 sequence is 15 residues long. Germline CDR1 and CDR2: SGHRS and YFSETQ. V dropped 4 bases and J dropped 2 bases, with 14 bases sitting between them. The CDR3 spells CASSPDGVLTDTQYF. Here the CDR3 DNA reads TGCGCCAGCAGCCCGGACGGGGTACTCACAGATACGCAGTATTTT.